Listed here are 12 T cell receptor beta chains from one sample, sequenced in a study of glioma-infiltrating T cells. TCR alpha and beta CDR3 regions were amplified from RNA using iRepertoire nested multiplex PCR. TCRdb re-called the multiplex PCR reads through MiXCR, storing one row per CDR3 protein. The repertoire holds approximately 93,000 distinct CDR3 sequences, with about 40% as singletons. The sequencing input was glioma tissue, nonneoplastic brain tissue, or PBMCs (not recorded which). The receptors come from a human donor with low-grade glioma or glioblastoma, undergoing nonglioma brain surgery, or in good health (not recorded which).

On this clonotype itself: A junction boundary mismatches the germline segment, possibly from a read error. CDR3 protein: CAGSSGPPNDQFF. The CDR3 region has the DNA TGTGCCGGCAGTTCGGGTCCTCCCAATGACCAGTTCTTC. J is TRBJ2-1 and V is TRBV27, with D unresolved. Germline loops: CDR1 MNHEY, CDR2 SMNVEV (reference sequence). The CDR3 is 13 amino acids.

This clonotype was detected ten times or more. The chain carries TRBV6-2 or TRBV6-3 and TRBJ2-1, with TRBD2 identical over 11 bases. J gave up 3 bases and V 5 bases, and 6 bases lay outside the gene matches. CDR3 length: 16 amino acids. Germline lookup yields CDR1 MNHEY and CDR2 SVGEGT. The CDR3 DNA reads TGTGCCAGCAGTACCCTTCTAGCGGGAGGCTACAATGAGCAGTTCTTC. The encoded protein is CASSTLLAGGYNEQFF.

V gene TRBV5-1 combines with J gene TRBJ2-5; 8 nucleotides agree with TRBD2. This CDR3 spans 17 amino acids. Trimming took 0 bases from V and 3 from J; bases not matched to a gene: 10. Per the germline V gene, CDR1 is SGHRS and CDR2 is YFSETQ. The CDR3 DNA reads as TGCGCCAGCAGCTTGGGACTAGCGTTAGGCTACGAAGAGACCCAGTACTTC. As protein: CASSLGLALGYEETQYF.

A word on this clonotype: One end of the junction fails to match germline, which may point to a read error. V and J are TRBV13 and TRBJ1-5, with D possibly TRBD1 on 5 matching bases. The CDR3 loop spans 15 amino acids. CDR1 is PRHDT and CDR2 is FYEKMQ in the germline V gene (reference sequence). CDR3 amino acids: CASSVEDSINQPQHF. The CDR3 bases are TGTGCCAGCAGCGTGGAAGACAGTATCAATCAACCCCAGCATTTT. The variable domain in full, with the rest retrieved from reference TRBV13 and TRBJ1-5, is AAGVIQSPRHLIKEKRETATLKCYPIPRHDTVYWYQQGPGQDPQFLISFYEKMQSDKGSIPDRFSAQQFSDYHSELNMSSLELGDSALYFCASSVEDSINQPQHFGDGTRLSIL.

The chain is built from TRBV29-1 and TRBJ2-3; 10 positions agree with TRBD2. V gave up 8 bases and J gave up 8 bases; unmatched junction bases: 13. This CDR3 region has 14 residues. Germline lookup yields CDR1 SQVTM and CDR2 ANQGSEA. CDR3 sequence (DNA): TGCAGCTACACAAGCGGGGGGGCGGCAGGTACGCAGTATTTT. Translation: CSYTSGGAAGTQYF.

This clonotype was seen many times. The CDR3 sequence: CASSYLTSVSTDTQYF. As DNA, the CDR3 is TGTGCCAGCAGTTACTTAACTAGCGTTAGCACAGATACGCAGTATTTT. V and J are TRBV9 and TRBJ2-3; TRBD2 matches at 7 bases. The junction had 9 bases not matched to a gene; V was cut back by 5 bases and J by 0 bases. Per the germline V gene, CDR1 is SGDLS and CDR2 is YYNGEE. The CDR3 runs 16 residues.

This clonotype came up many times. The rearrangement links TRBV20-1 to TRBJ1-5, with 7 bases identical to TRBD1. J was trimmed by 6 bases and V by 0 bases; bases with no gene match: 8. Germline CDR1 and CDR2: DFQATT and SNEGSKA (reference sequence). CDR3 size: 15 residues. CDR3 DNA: TGCAGTGCTAGAGATGCTCTAGGGGGCCTTCAGCCCCAGCATTTT. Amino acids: CSARDALGGLQPQHF.

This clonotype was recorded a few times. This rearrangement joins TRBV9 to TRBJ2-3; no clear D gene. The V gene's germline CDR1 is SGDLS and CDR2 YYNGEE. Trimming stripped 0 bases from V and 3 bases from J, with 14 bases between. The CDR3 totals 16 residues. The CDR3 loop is CASSVATQFATDTQYF. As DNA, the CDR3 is TGTGCCAGCAGCGTAGCTACTCAGTTTGCGACAGATACGCAGTATTTT.

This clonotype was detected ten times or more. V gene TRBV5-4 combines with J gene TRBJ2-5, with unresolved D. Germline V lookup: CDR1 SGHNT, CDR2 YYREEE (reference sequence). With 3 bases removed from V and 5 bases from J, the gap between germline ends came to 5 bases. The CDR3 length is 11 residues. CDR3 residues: CASSSLETQYF. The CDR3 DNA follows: TGTGCCAGCAGCTCCTTGGAGACCCAGTACTTC. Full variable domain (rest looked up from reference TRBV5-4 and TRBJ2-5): ETGVTQSPTHLIKTRGQQVTLRCSSQSGHNTVSWYQQALGQGPQFIFQYYREEENGRGNFPPRFSGLQFPNYSSELNVNALELDDSALYLCASSSLETQYFGPGTRLLVL.

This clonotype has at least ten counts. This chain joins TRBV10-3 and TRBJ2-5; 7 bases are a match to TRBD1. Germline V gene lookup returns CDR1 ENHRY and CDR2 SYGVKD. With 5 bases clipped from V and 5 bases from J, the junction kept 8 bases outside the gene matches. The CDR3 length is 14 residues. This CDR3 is CAISSGGSYETQYF. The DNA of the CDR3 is TGTGCCATCAGTTCAGGGGGTAGCTACGAGACCCAGTACTTC.

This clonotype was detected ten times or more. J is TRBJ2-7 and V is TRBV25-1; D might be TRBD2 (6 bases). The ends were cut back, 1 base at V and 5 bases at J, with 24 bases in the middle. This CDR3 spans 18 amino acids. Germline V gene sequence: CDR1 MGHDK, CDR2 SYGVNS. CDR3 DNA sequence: TGTGCCAGCAGTGAATGGGGCCGAGGGCAGGGAGGATTTAACGAGCAGTACTTC. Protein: CASSEWGRGQGGFNEQYF.

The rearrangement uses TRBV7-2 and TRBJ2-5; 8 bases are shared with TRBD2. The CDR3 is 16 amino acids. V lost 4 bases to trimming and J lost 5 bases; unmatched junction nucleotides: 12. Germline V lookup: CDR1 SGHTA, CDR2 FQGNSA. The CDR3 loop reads CASSYAPAGAGETQYF. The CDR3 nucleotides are TGTGCCAGCAGCTATGCCCCAGCGGGAGCTGGGGAGACCCAGTACTTC.